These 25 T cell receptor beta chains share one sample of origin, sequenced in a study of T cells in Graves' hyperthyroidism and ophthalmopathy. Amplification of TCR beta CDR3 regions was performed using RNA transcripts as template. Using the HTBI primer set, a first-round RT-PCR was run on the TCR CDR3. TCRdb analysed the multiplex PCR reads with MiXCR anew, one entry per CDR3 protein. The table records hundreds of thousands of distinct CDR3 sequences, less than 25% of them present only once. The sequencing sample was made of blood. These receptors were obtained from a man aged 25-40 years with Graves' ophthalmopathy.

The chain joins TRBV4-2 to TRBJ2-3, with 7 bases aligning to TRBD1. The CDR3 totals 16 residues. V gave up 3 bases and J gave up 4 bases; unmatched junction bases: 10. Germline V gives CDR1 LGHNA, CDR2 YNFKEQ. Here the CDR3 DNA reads TGTGCCAGCAGCCACACCGACAGGGTGAGACCAGATACGCAGTATTTT. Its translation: CASSHTDRVRPDTQYF.

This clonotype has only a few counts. The CDR3 bases are TGTGCCAGCAGCGTAGATGGACGGCAGTCCTATGGCTACACCTTC. Its translation: CASSVDGRQSYGYTF. V and J are TRBV9 and TRBJ1-2; D unclear. The CDR3 covers 15 residues. Germline V gene sequence: CDR1 SGDLS, CDR2 YYNGEE. V was trimmed by 0 bases and J by 4 bases, leaving 13 bases between them.

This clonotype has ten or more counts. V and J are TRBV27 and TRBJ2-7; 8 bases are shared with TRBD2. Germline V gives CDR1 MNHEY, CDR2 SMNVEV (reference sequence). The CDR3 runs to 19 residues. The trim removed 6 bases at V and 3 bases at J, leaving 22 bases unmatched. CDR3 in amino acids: CASSSYSLPGTRDDYEQYF. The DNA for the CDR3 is TGTGCCAGCAGCTCTTACTCACTTCCCGGGACTAGGGACGACTACGAGCAGTACTTC.

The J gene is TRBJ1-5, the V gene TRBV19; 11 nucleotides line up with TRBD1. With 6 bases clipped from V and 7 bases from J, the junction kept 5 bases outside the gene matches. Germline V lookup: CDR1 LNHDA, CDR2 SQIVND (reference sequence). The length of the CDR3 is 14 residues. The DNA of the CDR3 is TGTGCCAGTAGAAATGGACAGGGGGCGCAGCCCCAGCATTTT. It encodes CASRNGQGAQPQHF.

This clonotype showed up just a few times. As DNA, the CDR3 is TGTGCCAGCAGCGTAGTCCCCGGGACGGGATACAATGAGCAGTTCTTC. It is translated as CASSVVPGTGYNEQFF. This rearrangement joins TRBV9 to TRBJ2-1; D may correspond to TRBD1 or TRBD2 (5 bases each). Trimming removed 0 bases at V and 4 bases at J, with 14 bases between. There are 16 residues in the CDR3. Germline V gene sequence: CDR1 SGDLS, CDR2 YYNGEE. Complete variable domain (other parts from reference TRBV9 and TRBJ2-1): DSGVTQTPKHLITATGQRVTLRCSPRSGDLSVYWYQQSLDQGLQFLIQYYNGEERAKGNILERFSAQQFPDLHSELNLSSLELGDSALYFCASSVVPGTGYNEQFFGPGTRLTVL.

The CDR3 reads CASSYGPRQGRGYTF. The CDR3 nucleotides read TGTGCCAGCAGTTACGGACCCCGGCAGGGGCGTGGCTACACCTTC. The chain uses TRBV6-9 and TRBJ1-2, with a tentative D call TRBD1 (6 bases). CDR1 is MNHGY and CDR2 is SVAAGI in the germline V gene. V lost 3 bases to trimming and J lost 7 bases, with 18 bases between them. The CDR3 spans 15 residues.

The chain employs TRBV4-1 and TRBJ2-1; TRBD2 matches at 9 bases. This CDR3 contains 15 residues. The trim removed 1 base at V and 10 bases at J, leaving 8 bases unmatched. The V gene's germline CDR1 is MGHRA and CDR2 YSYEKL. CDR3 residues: CASSQGTSDFDEQFF. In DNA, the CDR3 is TGCGCCAGCAGCCAAGGGACTAGCGATTTTGACGAGCAGTTCTTC.

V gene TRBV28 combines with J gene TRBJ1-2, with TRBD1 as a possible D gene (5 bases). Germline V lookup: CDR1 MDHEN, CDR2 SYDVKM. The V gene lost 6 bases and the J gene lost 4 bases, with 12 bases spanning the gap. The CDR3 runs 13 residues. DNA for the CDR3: TGTGCCAGCAGCCCTGGACAACCCTATGGCTACACCTTC. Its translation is CASSPGQPYGYTF.

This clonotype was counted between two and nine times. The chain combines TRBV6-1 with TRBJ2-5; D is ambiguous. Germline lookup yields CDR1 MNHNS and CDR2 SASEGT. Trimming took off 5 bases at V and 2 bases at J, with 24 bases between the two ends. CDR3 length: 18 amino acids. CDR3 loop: CASSPEKFGWVGQETQYF. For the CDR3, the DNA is TGTGCCAGCAGTCCGGAGAAGTTCGGGTGGGTGGGGCAAGAGACCCAGTACTTC.

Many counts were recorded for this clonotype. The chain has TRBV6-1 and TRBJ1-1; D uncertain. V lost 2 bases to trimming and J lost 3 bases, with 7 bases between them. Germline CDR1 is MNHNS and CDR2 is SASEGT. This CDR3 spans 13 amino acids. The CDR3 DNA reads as TGTGCCAGCAGTGAATCGGCCTACACTGAAGCTTTCTTT. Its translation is CASSESAYTEAFF.

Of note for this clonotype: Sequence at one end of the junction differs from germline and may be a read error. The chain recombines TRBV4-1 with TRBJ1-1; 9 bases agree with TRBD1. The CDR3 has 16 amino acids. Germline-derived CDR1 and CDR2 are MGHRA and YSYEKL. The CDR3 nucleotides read TGCGCCAACAGCCATATCCCGGGACAGGGCGGGCCTGAAGCTTTCTTT. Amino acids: CANSHIPGQGGPEAFF.

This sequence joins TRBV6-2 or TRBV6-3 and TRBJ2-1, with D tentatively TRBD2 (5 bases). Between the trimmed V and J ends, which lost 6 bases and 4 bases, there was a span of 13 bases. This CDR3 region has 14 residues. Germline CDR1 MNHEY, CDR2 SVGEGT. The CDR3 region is CASRRAGGYNEQFF. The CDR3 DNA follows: TGTGCCAGCAGACGCGCCGGAGGTTACAATGAGCAGTTCTTC.

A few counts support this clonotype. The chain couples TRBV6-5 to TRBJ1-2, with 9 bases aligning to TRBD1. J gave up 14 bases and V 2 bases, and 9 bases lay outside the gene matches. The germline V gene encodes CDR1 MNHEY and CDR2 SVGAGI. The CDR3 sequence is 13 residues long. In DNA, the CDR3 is TGTGCCAGCAGTTACGGGACAGGGAGCGCTTTAACCTTC. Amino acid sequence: CASSYGTGSALTF.

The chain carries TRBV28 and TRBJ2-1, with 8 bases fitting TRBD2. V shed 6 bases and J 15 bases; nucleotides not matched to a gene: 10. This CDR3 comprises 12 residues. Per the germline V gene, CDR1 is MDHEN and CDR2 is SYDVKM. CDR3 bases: TGTGCCAGCAGACGGGGGGGCGGGGGCGGGTTCTTC. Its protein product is CASRRGGGGGFF.

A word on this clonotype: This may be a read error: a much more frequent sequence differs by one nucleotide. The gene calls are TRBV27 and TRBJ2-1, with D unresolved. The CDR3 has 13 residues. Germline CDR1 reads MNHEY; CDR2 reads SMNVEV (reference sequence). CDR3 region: CASSLRHDNEQLF. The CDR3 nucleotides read TGTGCCAGCAGTTTACGACACGACAATGAGCAGCTCTTC.

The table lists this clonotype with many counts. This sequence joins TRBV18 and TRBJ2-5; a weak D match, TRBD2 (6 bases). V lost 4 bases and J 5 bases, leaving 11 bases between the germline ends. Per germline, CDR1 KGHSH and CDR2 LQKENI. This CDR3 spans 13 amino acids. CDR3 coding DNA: TGTGCCAGCTCACGGCGGGGTGCGGAGACCCAGTACTTC. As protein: CASSRRGAETQYF.

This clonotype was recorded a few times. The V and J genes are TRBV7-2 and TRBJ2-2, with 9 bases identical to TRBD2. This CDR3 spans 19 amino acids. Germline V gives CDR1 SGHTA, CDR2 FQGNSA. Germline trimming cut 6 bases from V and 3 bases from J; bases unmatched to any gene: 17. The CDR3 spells CASRAARWGGRGDTGELFF. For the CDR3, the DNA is TGTGCCAGCAGAGCAGCCCGCTGGGGCGGGAGGGGGGACACCGGGGAGCTGTTTTTT.

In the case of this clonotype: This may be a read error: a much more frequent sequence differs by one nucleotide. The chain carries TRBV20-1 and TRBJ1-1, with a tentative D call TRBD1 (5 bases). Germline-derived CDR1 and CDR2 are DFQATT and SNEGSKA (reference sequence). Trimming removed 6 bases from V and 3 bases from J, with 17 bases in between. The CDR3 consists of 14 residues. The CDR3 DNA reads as TGCAGTGCGAAGGGGTTGACAGCGTACACTGAAGCTTTCTTT. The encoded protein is CSAKGLTAYTEAFF.

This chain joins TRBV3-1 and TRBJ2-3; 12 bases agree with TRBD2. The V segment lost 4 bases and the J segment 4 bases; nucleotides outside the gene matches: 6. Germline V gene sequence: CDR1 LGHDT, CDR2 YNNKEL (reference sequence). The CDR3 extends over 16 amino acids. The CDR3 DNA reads TGTGCCAGCAGCCCGAGACTAGCGGGAGCGGCAGATACGCAGTATTTT. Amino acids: CASSPRLAGAADTQYF.

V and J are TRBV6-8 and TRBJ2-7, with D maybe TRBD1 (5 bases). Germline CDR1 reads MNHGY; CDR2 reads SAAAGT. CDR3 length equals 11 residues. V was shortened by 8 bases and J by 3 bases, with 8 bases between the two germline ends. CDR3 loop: CASPTGYEQYF. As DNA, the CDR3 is TGTGCCAGCCCTACAGGCTACGAGCAGTACTTC.

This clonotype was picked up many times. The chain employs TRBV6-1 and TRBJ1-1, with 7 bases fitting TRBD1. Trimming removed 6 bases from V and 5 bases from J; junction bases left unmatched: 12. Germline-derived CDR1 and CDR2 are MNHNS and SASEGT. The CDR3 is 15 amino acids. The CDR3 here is CASRPSRTGGTEAFF. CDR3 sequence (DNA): TGTGCCAGCAGACCATCGAGGACAGGAGGGACTGAAGCTTTCTTT.

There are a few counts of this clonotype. CDR3 nucleotide sequence: TGTGCCAGCAGAGCAAAAGCCGGGACAGAGGGAGAGACCCAGTACTTC. Its protein is CASRAKAGTEGETQYF. V and J are TRBV25-1 and TRBJ2-5, with 7 bases identical to TRBD1. The length of the CDR3 is 16 residues. Germline V gene lookup returns CDR1 MGHDK and CDR2 SYGVNS. With 6 bases clipped from V and 4 bases from J, the junction kept 14 bases outside the gene matches.

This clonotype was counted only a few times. This chain's CDR3 is CATSGRTSGASSGANVLTF. In DNA, the CDR3 is TGTGCCACCAGCGGGCGTACTTCAGGGGCGAGCTCTGGGGCCAACGTCCTGACTTTC. V and J are TRBV24-1 and TRBJ2-6; D possibly corresponds to TRBD1 (6 bases). Germline V CDR1 and CDR2: KGHDR, SFDVKD. The ends were cut back, 7 bases at V and 0 bases at J, with 21 bases in the middle. The CDR3 contains 19 residues.

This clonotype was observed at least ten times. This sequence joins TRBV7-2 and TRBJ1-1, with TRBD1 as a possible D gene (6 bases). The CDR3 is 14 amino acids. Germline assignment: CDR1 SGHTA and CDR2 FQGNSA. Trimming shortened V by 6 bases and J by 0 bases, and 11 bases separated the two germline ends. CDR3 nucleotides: TGTGCCAGCAGGTTACCAGGGGTGAACACTGAAGCTTTCTTT. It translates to CASRLPGVNTEAFF.

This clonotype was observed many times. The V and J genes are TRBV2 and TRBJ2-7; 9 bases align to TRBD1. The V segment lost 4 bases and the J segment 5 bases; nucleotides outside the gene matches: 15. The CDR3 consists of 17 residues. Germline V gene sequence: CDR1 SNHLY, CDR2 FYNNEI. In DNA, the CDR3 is TGTGCCAGCAGTGCCACCTTCCCGGGACAGGGCTTGGACGAGCAGTACTTC. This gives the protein CASSATFPGQGLDEQYF. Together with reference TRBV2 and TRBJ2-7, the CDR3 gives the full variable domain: EPEVTQTPSHQVTQMGQEVILRCVPISNHLYFYWYRQILGQKVEFLVSFYNNEISEKSEIFDDQFSVERPDGSNFTLKIRSTKLEDSAMYFCASSATFPGQGLDEQYFGPGTRLTVT.